Below are 20 T cell receptor beta chains sequenced from a single sample in a study of monozygotic twins with cystic fibrosis (dated by TCRdb to 2020 to 2022). Receptor amplification or capture employed the immunoSEQ multiplex PCR assay. In TCRdb, the immuneACCESS table is reduced to in-frame sequences with V and J assigned. These tables do not hold every clone; where another copy was compared, an unresolved V gene accounts for under half, and the others remain unexplained. The sample contains about 25,000 clones, 90% of them found a single time. 0.54% of the sample lies in the top ten. The sample was blood. The source of these receptors is a girl aged 2-10 years with cystic fibrosis.

The rearrangement links TRBV9 to TRBJ1-6; TRBD1 matches 7 bases. This CDR3 spans 14 amino acids. V lost 0 bases and J lost 7; bases outside the gene matches: 1. CDR1 is SGDLS, CDR2 YYNGEE, per germline. The CDR3 DNA follows: TGTGCCAGCAGCGTAGTAGGGGGCAATTCACCCCTCCACTTT. It translates to CASSVVGGNSPLHF.

The chain couples TRBV6-6 to TRBJ2-5, with D possibly being TRBD1 or TRBD2 (5 bases each). Germline loops: CDR1 MNHNY, CDR2 SVGAGI (reference sequence). CDR3 length: 16 amino acids. V shed 5 bases and J shed 0 bases, with 16 bases lying between them. CDR3 region: CASSNWDREYQETQYF. In DNA form, the CDR3 reads TGTGCCAGCAGTAACTGGGACCGAGAGTACCAAGAGACCCAGTACTTC.

The chain has TRBV4-3 and TRBJ2-7; perhaps TRBD1 as D (6 bases). CDR3 size: 12 residues. Germline-derived CDR1 and CDR2 are LGHNA and YSLEER. V was trimmed by 1 base and J by 5 bases, leaving 6 bases between them. DNA of the CDR3: TGCGCCAGCAGCCAAGGACAGGACGAGCAGTACTTC. This translates into CASSQGQDEQYF.

The chain joins TRBV7-2 to TRBJ2-5; TRBD2 aligns across 8 bases. There are 14 residues in the CDR3. Germline assignment: CDR1 SGHTA and CDR2 FQGNSA. J was trimmed by 4 bases and V by 8 bases; bases with no gene match: 9. The CDR3 loop is CASRGGPGGETQYF. CDR3 DNA: TGTGCCAGCCGGGGGGGCCCGGGAGGAGAGACCCAGTACTTC. Full variable domain (rest looked up from reference TRBV7-2 and TRBJ2-5): GAGVSQSPSNKVTEKGKDVELRCDPISGHTALYWYRQSLGQGLEFLIYFQGNSAPDKSGLPSDRFSAERTGGSVSTLTIQRTQQEDSAVYLCASRGGPGGETQYFGPGTRLLVL.

The chain joins TRBV30 to TRBJ2-4; D gene uncertain. Germline V gene lookup returns CDR1 GTSNPN and CDR2 SVGIG (reference sequence). Between the trimmed V and J ends, which lost 2 bases and 6 bases, there was a span of 5 bases. The CDR3 covers 11 residues. The CDR3 sequence: CAWSTGNIQYF. The CDR3 bases are TGTGCCTGGAGTACGGGAAACATTCAGTACTTC.

This chain uses TRBV7-9 with TRBJ2-2; D is perhaps TRBD1 or TRBD2 (5 bases each). V was shortened by 4 bases and J by 0 bases, with 12 bases between the two germline ends. This CDR3 contains 16 residues. Germline CDR1 SEHNR, CDR2 FQNEAQ (reference sequence). CDR3 sequence: CASSSTGPPNTGELFF. DNA for the CDR3: TGTGCCAGCAGCTCGACGGGACCACCGAACACCGGGGAGCTGTTTTTT.

The rearrangement links TRBV5-1 to TRBJ1-6, with 9 positions matching TRBD1. CDR1 and CDR2 from the germline V gene are SGHRS and YFSETQ. V shed 4 bases and J 4 bases; nucleotides not matched to a gene: 3. The CDR3 has 15 amino acids. The CDR3, as DNA: TGCGCCAGCAGCACAGGGACAGGGTATAATTCACCCCTCCACTTT. Protein sequence: CASSTGTGYNSPLHF. The full variable domain, with the rest looked up from reference TRBV5-1 and TRBJ1-6, is KAGVTQTPRYLIKTRGQQVTLSCSPISGHRSVSWYQQTPGQGLQFLFEYFSETQRNKGNFPGRFSGRQFSNSRSEMNVSTLELGDSALYLCASSTGTGYNSPLHFGNGTRLTVT.

The chain links TRBV5-1 to TRBJ2-5; 7 nucleotides line up with TRBD2. The CDR3 is 14 residues long. The junction had 1 base not matched to a gene; V was cut back by 1 base and J by 1 base. In germline, CDR1 is SGHRS, CDR2 YFSETQ. CDR3 region: CASSLRGVQETQYF. The CDR3 DNA is TGCGCCAGCAGCTTGCGGGGGGTCCAAGAGACCCAGTACTTC.

This clone showed up just a few times. The chain combines TRBV30 with TRBJ1-4; no clear D. Germline CDR1 GTSNPN, CDR2 SVGIG (reference sequence). This CDR3 spans 14 amino acids. V lost 8 bases, J lost 5 bases, and 18 bases lay in between. CDR3 sequence reads: CALRRAGANEKLFF. CDR3 in DNA: TGTGCCCTTCGCCGGGCAGGCGCCAATGAAAAACTGTTTTTT.

The chain couples TRBV9 to TRBJ2-2; D is perhaps TRBD1 or TRBD2 (5 bases each). The CDR3 runs to 17 residues. V was clipped by 4 bases and J by 4 bases, with 20 bases between them. Germline V gene data show CDR1 as SGDLS and CDR2 as YYNGEE. The CDR3 DNA sequence: TGTGCCAGCAGCCGAGGGGCCGGGTCCTCGAGCACCGGGGAGCTGTTTTTT. Protein product: CASSRGAGSSSTGELFF.

This chain joins TRBV11-2 and TRBJ1-2, with TRBD1 identical over 8 bases. This CDR3 is 17 amino acids long. V dropped 1 base and J dropped 3; count of bases not matched to a gene: 10. Germline assignment: CDR1 SGHAT and CDR2 FQNNGV. The CDR3 protein is CASSLGTSGTGYYGYTF. For the CDR3, the DNA is TGTGCCAGCAGCTTAGGGACGTCCGGGACAGGATACTATGGCTACACCTTC.

The rearrangement uses TRBV11-3 and TRBJ1-6; 8 bases align to TRBD1. This CDR3 is built from 13 residues. CDR1 is SGHNT, CDR2 YENEEA, per germline. V was pared by 5 bases and J by 7 bases, with 1 base of the junction left unmatched. CDR3 nucleotides: TGTGCCAGCAGCCGGGACAGGAATTCACCCCTCCACTTT. Its translation: CASSRDRNSPLHF.

The gene calls are TRBV9 and TRBJ1-3; a possible D gene is TRBD1 (5 bases). CDR1 SGDLS and CDR2 YYNGEE come from the germline V gene. The CDR3 has 17 amino acids. V lost 4 bases, J lost 4 bases, and 21 bases lay in between. CDR3 sequence: CASSRGVLTAIGNTIYF. CDR3 nucleotide sequence: TGTGCCAGCAGCAGGGGCGTCCTGACCGCTATCGGAAACACCATATATTTT.

The chain joins TRBV4-1 to TRBJ2-5, with 9 nucleotides matching TRBD2. The CDR3 covers 16 residues. Per germline, CDR1 MGHRA and CDR2 YSYEKL. Trimming at V came to 1 base and at J to 3 bases, leaving 6 bases not matched to a gene. Here the CDR3 reads CASSQGFSGGEETQYF. The CDR3 DNA reads as TGCGCCAGCAGCCAAGGGTTTAGCGGGGGAGAAGAGACCCAGTACTTC.

This chain connects TRBV5-1 to TRBJ1-4, with TRBD1 matching 7 bases. This CDR3 is 15 amino acids long. Germline V gives CDR1 SGHRS, CDR2 YFSETQ. After removal of 3 bases from V and 5 bases from J, the junction contained 7 bases not matched to a gene. The chain's CDR3 is CASSSRDSQNEKLFF. The CDR3 region has the DNA TGCGCCAGCAGCTCACGGGACAGCCAAAATGAAAAACTGTTTTTT. Variable domain in full (rest from reference TRBV5-1 and TRBJ1-4): KAGVTQTPRYLIKTRGQQVTLSCSPISGHRSVSWYQQTPGQGLQFLFEYFSETQRNKGNFPGRFSGRQFSNSRSEMNVSTLELGDSALYLCASSSRDSQNEKLFFGSGTQLSVL.

The CDR3, as DNA: TGTGCCAGCGGACTGGGGGGTTGGAACTATGGCTACACCTTC. It translates to CASGLGGWNYGYTF. V is TRBV2 and J is TRBJ1-2; D might be TRBD1 (5 bases). Looked up from germline, CDR1 is SNHLY and CDR2 is FYNNEI. The CDR3 runs to 14 residues. Trimming took off 8 bases at V and 2 bases at J, with 15 bases between the two ends.

The CDR3 sequence is CAIKAAMRRGTWYGYTF. CDR3 bases: TGTGCCATAAAAGCCGCAATGCGCAGGGGGACGTGGTATGGCTACACCTTC. The rearrangement uses TRBV10-3 and TRBJ1-2; 7 bases match TRBD1. Germline CDR1 is ENHRY and CDR2 is SYGVKD. The J segment lost 5 bases and the V segment lost 9 bases, leaving 21 bases of the junction unmatched. The CDR3 totals 17 residues.

The rearrangement joins TRBV6-1 to TRBJ1-1; D is possibly TRBD1 (6 bases). Trimming shortened V by 4 bases and J by 6 bases, and 18 bases separated the two germline ends. CDR3 size: 15 residues. Germline V lookup: CDR1 MNHNS, CDR2 SASEGT. In nucleotides, the CDR3 is TGTGCCAGCAGTGCCGGACAGCCGCTCACGGCTGAAGCTTTCTTT. It is translated as CASSAGQPLTAEAFF.

This clone was seen more than once but under ten times. The V gene is TRBV6-5, the J gene TRBJ1-2; the D gene is possibly TRBD1 (6 bases). The germline V and J ends were trimmed by 2 bases and 2 bases, with 9 bases remaining between them. The V gene's germline CDR1 is MNHEY and CDR2 SVGAGI. CDR3 length equals 14 residues. Here the CDR3 DNA reads TGTGCCAGCAGTTACAGGGGGGTAAACTATGGCTACACCTTC. Protein sequence: CASSYRGVNYGYTF.

The CDR3 loop reads CASSLEPRNTIYF. The CDR3 DNA follows: TGTGCCAGCAGCTTGGAGCCCAGAAACACCATATATTTT. The V call is TRBV5-8, the J call TRBJ1-3, with D unresolved. The V and J ends lost 0 bases and 5 bases respectively, with 6 bases between them. Germline assignment: CDR1 SGHTS and CDR2 YDEGEE. There are 13 residues in the CDR3.